This T cell receptor beta chain was obtained from a study of cytomegalovirus exposure and HLA in healthy donors. There are a few counts of this clone. Antigen specificity is unknown. Study-wide results and limits: Rarity marked most TCR sequences, yet some public TCRs occurred in many donors.

Use of 60 Vbeta and 13 Jbeta primers characterized the PCR. In the original analysis: Unique TCR beta chains numbered roughly 83 million in a later analysis, with roughly 11 million shared. Generated by immunoSEQ multiplex PCR, the TCRdb table keeps only in-frame clones and is missing some. V and J calls and clone size are as listed in that table; D and trimming were resolved from the DNA. The repertoire holds around 190,000 clones, with more than 70% as singletons. Those who donated were healthy bone marrow donors. V was cut by 1 base and J by 0 bases, with 19 bases left in between. The CDR3 extends over 18 amino acids. CDR1 and CDR2 from the germline V gene are GTSNPN and SVGIG (reference sequence).

The sequence was obtained from a man younger than 45 in good health and CMV-seropositive. The rearrangement links TRBV30 to TRBJ1-3; TRBD1 might be the D (6 bases). The sequencing sample was made of PBMCs. The CDR3 nucleotides are TGTGCCTGGAGTGAAGGGAGAGGGGGTACCTTCTCTGGAAACACCATATATTTT. It specifies CAWSEGRGGTFSGNTIYF.